The 8 T cell receptor beta chains below all came from one sample that was sequenced in a study of identical twins. TCRdb reanalysed the 5' RACE reads using MiXCR and keeps one entry per CDR3 protein. The table lists fewer than 900,000 distinct CDR3 sequences, around a sixth of them singletons. The sample was also reused in another study, on T cells expressing NK-cell markers.

Material: PBMCs. The receptors stem from a woman aged 18-29 years in good health.

The V gene is TRBV7-6, the J gene TRBJ2-5, with no clear D. Per germline, CDR1 SGHVS and CDR2 FNYEAQ. V lost 4 bases, J lost 0 bases, and 9 bases lay in between. There are 14 residues in the CDR3. The CDR3 bases are TGTGCCAGCAGCTCGAGCGTGAACCAAGAGACCCAGTACTTC. It yields the protein CASSSSVNQETQYF.

The V call is TRBV5-1, the J call TRBJ2-7; 8 bases are shared with TRBD1. CDR1 and CDR2 (germline): SGHRS, YFSETQ. The CDR3 has 15 residues. Germline trimming cut 4 bases from V and 4 bases from J; bases unmatched to any gene: 10. The CDR3 nucleotides are TGCGCCAGCAGCCCTGGACGACAGGGGCTTTACGAGCAGTACTTC. The encoded protein is CASSPGRQGLYEQYF.

The table lists this clonotype with a few counts. The V and J genes are TRBV7-8 and TRBJ1-1; tentative D call: TRBD1 (5 bases). This CDR3 comprises 14 residues. Trimming took off 1 base at V and 8 bases at J, with 14 bases between the two ends. CDR1 is SGHVS, CDR2 FQNEAQ, per germline. The CDR3 sequence is CASSLEDSLHEAFF. As DNA, the CDR3 is TGTGCCAGCAGCTTAGAAGACAGCCTCCACGAAGCTTTCTTT.

This clonotype has just one count. The J gene is TRBJ2-1, the V gene TRBV5-6; 7 nucleotides align to TRBD2. V gave up 2 bases and J gave up 9 bases; unmatched junction bases: 5. Germline CDR1 reads SGHDT; CDR2 reads YYEEEE. This CDR3 contains 13 residues. The CDR3 loop reads CASSFGRMGEQFF. CDR3 bases: TGTGCCAGCAGCTTCGGGAGGATGGGTGAGCAGTTCTTC. Combining the CDR3 with reference TRBV5-6 and TRBJ2-1 gives the whole variable domain DAGVTQSPTHLIKTRGQQVTLRCSPKSGHDTVSWYQQALGQGPQFIFQYYEEEERQRGNFPDRFSGHQFPNYSSELNVNALLLGDSALYLCASSFGRMGEQFFGPGTRLTVL.

Details on this clonotype: A much bigger clone sits one base away, suggesting this may be a read error. The V call is TRBV7-9, the J call TRBJ2-2; unclear D gene. V was shortened by 1 base and J by 5 bases, with 5 bases between the two germline ends. The CDR3 is made up of 13 amino acids. Germline V gene data show CDR1 as SEHNR and CDR2 as FQNEAQ (reference sequence). Here the CDR3 reads CASSLVLTGELFF. CDR3 sequence (DNA): TGTGCCAGCAGCTTAGTCTTGACCGGGGAGCTGTTTTTT.

In its sample, this clonotype was seen a few times. V and J are TRBV5-6 and TRBJ2-7; D not certain. The CDR3 has 12 residues. The germline CDR1 and CDR2 sequences are SGHDT and YYEEEE. The V end lost 2 bases, the J end lost 6 bases, and 9 bases lay between the germline ends. The DNA of the CDR3 is TGTGCCAGCAGCTTTGGTTTTAGCGAGCAGTACTTC. It specifies CASSFGFSEQYF.

The chain has TRBV20-1 and TRBJ2-7, with a tentative D call TRBD1 (6 bases). V lost 6 bases, J lost 2 bases, and 11 bases lay in between. This CDR3 is built from 12 residues. The germline V gene encodes CDR1 DFQATT and CDR2 SNEGSKA (reference sequence). Here the CDR3 DNA reads TGCAGTGCGGGGGACAACACCTACGAGCAGTACTTC. Residues: CSAGDNTYEQYF.

This clonotype was observed a few times. This chain joins TRBV20-1 and TRBJ2-1; weak D call: TRBD1 (6 bases). The CDR3 is 14 amino acids. CDR1 DFQATT and CDR2 SNEGSKA come from the germline V gene (reference sequence). The V end was cut by 3 bases, the J end by 6 bases, with 15 bases between. The CDR3 is CSASSSRGINEQFF. In nucleotides, the CDR3 is TGCAGTGCTAGCTCCTCCAGGGGAATCAATGAGCAGTTCTTC.